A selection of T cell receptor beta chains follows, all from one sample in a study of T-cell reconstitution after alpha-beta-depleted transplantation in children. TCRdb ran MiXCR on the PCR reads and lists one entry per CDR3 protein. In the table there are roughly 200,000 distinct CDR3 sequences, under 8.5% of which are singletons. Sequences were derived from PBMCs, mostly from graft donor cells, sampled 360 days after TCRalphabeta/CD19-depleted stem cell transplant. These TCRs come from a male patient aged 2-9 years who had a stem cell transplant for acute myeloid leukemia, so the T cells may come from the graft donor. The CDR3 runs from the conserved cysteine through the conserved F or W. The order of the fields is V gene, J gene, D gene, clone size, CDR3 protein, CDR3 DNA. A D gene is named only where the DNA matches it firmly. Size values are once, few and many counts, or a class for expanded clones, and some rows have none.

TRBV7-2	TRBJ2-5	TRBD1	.	CASSRGPGQVLGETQYF	TGTGCCAGCAGCCGTGGACCGGGACAGGTTTTGGGAGAGACCCAGTACTTC
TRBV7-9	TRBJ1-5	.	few	CASSLLGGSNQPQHF	TGTGCCAGCAGCTTATTGGGGGGGAGCAATCAGCCCCAGCATTTT
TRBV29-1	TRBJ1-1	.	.	CSVPTGGTEAFF	TGCAGCGTCCCGACCGGAGGTACTGAAGCTTTCTTT
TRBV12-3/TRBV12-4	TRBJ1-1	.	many	CASSFSGETEAFF	TGTGCCAGCAGTTTTTCAGGGGAGACTGAAGCTTTCTTT
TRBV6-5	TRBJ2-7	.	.	CASSKTGYEQYF	TGTGCCAGCAGTAAGACGGGATACGAGCAGTACTTC
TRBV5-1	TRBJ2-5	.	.	CASRTAIQETQYF	TGCGCCAGCAGGACCGCTATTCAAGAGACCCAGTACTTC
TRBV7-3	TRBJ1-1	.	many	CASSSQVNTEAFF	TGTGCCAGCAGCTCCCAGGTGAACACTGAAGCTTTCTTT
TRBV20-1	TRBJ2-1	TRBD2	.	CSGRNGGSWGGEQFF	TGCAGTGGCCGAAACGGCGGGAGTTGGGGTGGTGAGCAGTTCTTC
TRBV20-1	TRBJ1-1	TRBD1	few	CSARGQVNTEAFF	TGCAGTGCTAGGGGACAGGTTAACACTGAAGCTTTCTTT
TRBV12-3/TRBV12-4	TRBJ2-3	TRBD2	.	CASSLKRGADTQYF	TGTGCCAGCAGTTTAAAGCGGGGGGCAGATACGCAGTATTTT
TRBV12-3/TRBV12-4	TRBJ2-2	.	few	CASSFLSGTGELFF	TGTGCCAGCAGTTTTTTGAGCGGCACCGGGGAGCTGTTTTTT
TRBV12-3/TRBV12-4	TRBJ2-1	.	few	CATRGFHEQFF	TGTGCCACGAGGGGTTTCCATGAGCAGTTCTTC
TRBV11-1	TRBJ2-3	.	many	CASSFGLSTDTQYF	TGTGCCAGCAGCTTCGGCCTATCCACAGATACGCAGTATTTT
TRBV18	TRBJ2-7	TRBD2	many	CASSIGLALSYEQYF	TGTGCCAGCTCCATCGGACTAGCGCTTTCCTACGAGCAGTACTTC
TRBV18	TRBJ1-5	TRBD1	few	CASSATGYNQPQHF	TGTGCCAGCTCAGCGACAGGGTATAATCAGCCCCAGCATTTT
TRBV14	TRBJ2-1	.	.	CASSQYRAGYNEQFF	TGTGCCAGCAGCCAATATCGCGCGGGATACAATGAGCAGTTCTTC
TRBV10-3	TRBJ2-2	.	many	CAIRGVAVNTGELFF	TGTGCCATCAGGGGAGTAGCGGTTAACACCGGGGAGCTGTTTTTT
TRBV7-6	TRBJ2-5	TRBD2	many	CASSWRTSGETQYF	TGTGCCAGCAGCTGGAGGACTAGCGGAGAGACCCAGTACTTC
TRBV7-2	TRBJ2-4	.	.	CASSPDPKNIQYF	TGTGCCAGCAGCCCAGACCCGAAAAACATTCAGTACTTC
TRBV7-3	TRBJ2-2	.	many	CASSLEIGGELFF	TGTGCCAGCAGCTTAGAGATTGGCGGGGAGCTGTTTTTT
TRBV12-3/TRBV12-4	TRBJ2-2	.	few	CASRIPRNRVKDTGELFF	TGTGCCAGCAGGATACCCCGGAACAGGGTAAAAGACACCGGGGAGCTGTTTTTT
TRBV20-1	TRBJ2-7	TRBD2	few	CSARSSGSRYEQYF	TGCAGTGCTCGATCTAGCGGGAGTAGGTACGAGCAGTACTTC
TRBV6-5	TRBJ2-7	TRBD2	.	CASSYTGGRLNYEQYF	TGTGCCAGCAGTTACACAGGCGGGAGGCTCAACTACGAGCAGTACTTC
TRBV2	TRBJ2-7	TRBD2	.	CASEEGRGSYEQYF	TGTGCCAGCGAGGAAGGGAGGGGCTCCTACGAGCAGTACTTC
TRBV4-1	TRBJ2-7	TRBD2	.	CASSLPSGRASYEQYF	TGCGCCAGCAGCCTACCTAGCGGGAGGGCCTCCTACGAGCAGTACTTC
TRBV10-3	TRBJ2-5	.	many	CAISVGQTFLETQYF	TGTGCCATCAGTGTAGGCCAGACCTTTCTGGAGACCCAGTACTTC
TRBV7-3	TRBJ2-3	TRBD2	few	CASSLGTSGSDTQYF	TGTGCCAGCAGCCTTGGGACTAGCGGGAGTGATACGCAGTATTTT
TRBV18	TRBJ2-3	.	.	CASSPPVGDTQYF	TGTGCCAGCTCACCACCCGTTGGAGATACGCAGTATTTT
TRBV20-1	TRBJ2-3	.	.	CSARDRTGTTDTQYF	TGCAGTGCTAGAGATCGGACGGGAACAACAGATACGCAGTATTTT
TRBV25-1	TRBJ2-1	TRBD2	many	CASSELGTSVYNEQFF	TGTGCCAGCAGTGAACTCGGGACTAGCGTGTATAATGAGCAGTTCTTC
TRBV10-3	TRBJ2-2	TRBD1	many	CAITSRQGGSTGELFF	TGTGCCATCACTTCAAGACAGGGGGGTAGCACCGGGGAGCTGTTTTTT
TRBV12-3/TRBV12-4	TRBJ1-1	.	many	CASSFIGASGTEAFF	TGTGCCAGCAGTTTCATCGGCGCGTCGGGAACTGAAGCTTTCTTT
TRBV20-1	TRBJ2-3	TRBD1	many	CSASGTAFTDTQYF	TGCAGTGCTAGTGGGACAGCTTTCACAGATACGCAGTATTTT
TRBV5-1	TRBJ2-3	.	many	CASSINLASYTDTQYF	TGCGCCAGCAGCATTAACCTTGCGAGTTACACAGATACGCAGTATTTT
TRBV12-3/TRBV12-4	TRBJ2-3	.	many	CASSFVWGDTQYF	TGTGCCAGCAGTTTCGTCTGGGGAGATACGCAGTATTTT
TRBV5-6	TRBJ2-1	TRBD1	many	CASSRLDRRHYNEQFF	TGTGCCAGCAGCCGGCTGGACAGGCGTCACTACAATGAGCAGTTCTTC
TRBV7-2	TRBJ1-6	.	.	CASSLGQGPLGNPLHF	TGTGCCAGCAGCTTAGGGCAGGGCCCTCTAGGGAATCCCCTCCACTTT
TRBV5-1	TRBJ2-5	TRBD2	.	CASSLAFSGSFQETQYF	TGCGCCAGCAGCTTGGCCTTTAGCGGGAGCTTTCAAGAGACCCAGTACTTC
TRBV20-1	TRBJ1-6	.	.	CSGGKNNSPLHF	TGCAGTGGGGGGAAGAATAATTCACCCCTCCACTTT
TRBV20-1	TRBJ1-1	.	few	CSASALNTEAFF	TGCAGTGCGAGTGCCCTGAACACTGAAGCTTTCTTT
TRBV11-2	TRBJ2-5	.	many	CASSSFLGVVETQYF	TGTGCCAGCAGCTCATTTCTCGGGGTAGTAGAGACCCAGTACTTC
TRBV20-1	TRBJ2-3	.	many	CSARDHRRSRDTQYF	TGCAGTGCTAGAGATCATAGGCGTTCTAGGGATACGCAGTATTTT
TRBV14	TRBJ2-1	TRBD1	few	CASSHPRRGGAYNEQFF	TGTGCCAGCAGCCACCCCCGTCGAGGGGGCGCCTACAATGAGCAGTTCTTC
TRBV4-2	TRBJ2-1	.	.	CASSHGPKYNEQFF	TGTGCCAGCAGCCATGGGCCGAAATACAATGAGCAGTTCTTC